These 21 T cell receptor beta chains were all obtained from the same sample, sequenced in a study of response to subunit inactivated influenza vaccine. Using its own MiXCR run on the RT-PCR reads, TCRdb lists one record per CDR3 protein. The profile shows 550,000 to 650,000 distinct CDR3 sequences, roughly 10% of them singletons. The sample here was PBMCs from blood, taken on the day of vaccination. These receptor sequences come from a middle-aged man who received an inactivated influenza vaccine.

Only a few counts were recorded for this clonotype. The V gene is TRBV7-3, the J gene TRBJ2-1; the match to TRBD2 covers 8 bases. CDR3 length: 15 residues. The V gene's germline CDR1 is SGHTA and CDR2 FQGTGA. The junction had 10 bases not matched to a gene; V was cut back by 5 bases and J by 7 bases. The CDR3, as DNA: TGTGCCAGCAGCCCGAGCGGGAGATGGAGTAATGAGCAGTTCTTC. Translation gives CASSPSGRWSNEQFF. The full variable domain, with the rest looked up from reference TRBV7-3 and TRBJ2-1, is GAGVSQTPSNKVTEKGKYVELRCDPISGHTALYWYRQSLGQGPEFLIYFQGTGAADDSGLPNDRFFAVRPEGSVSTLKIQRTERGDSAVYLCASSPSGRWSNEQFFGPGTRLTVL.

The CDR3 DNA reads as TGTGCCAGCAGGGCAGGGACAGAAGTATCACCCCTCCACTTT. It specifies CASRAGTEVSPLHF. The chain recombines TRBV12-3 or TRBV12-4 with TRBJ1-6; 7 positions match TRBD1. The trim removed 6 bases at V and 10 bases at J, leaving 9 bases unmatched. The CDR3 has 14 amino acids.

This clonotype was observed at least ten times. The genes are TRBV5-1 and TRBJ2-2, with 7 positions matching TRBD2. Germline CDR1 reads SGHRS; CDR2 reads YFSETQ. The V gene end was trimmed by 4 bases and the J gene end by 11 bases; junction bases not matched to a gene: 5. This CDR3 is 12 amino acids long. The CDR3 sequence is CASSSSGVELFF. In DNA form, the CDR3 reads TGCGCCAGCAGCAGCAGCGGGGTAGAGCTGTTTTTT.

This clonotype was counted between two and nine times. The rearrangement uses TRBV12-3 or TRBV12-4 and TRBJ2-2; D unresolved. V was clipped by 1 base and J by 4 bases, with 13 bases between them. The CDR3 length is 16 residues. CDR3 coding DNA: TGTGCCAGCAGTTTAGGGCTAGGTCTCGGCACCGGGGAGCTGTTTTTT. Protein: CASSLGLGLGTGELFF.

This clonotype was counted only a few times. This chain joins TRBV6-1 and TRBJ1-1; D is possibly TRBD1 (6 bases). V lost 9 bases to trimming and J lost 5 bases, with 13 bases between them. CDR1 and CDR2 (germline): MNHNS, SASEGT. This CDR3 is 12 amino acids long. CDR3 in DNA: TGTGCCAGTCAGAAGGGGGGAACTGAAGCTTTCTTT. This codes for CASQKGGTEAFF.

V is TRBV25-1 and J is TRBJ2-7, with D possibly TRBD2 on 6 matching bases. CDR1 is MGHDK, CDR2 SYGVNS, per germline. This CDR3 has 13 amino acids. Trimming shortened V by 3 bases and J by 7 bases, and 13 bases separated the two germline ends. The DNA of the CDR3 is TGTGCCAGCAGTGAGTGGCGGGATTTTGAGCAGTACTTC. It yields the protein CASSEWRDFEQYF.

This sequence joins TRBV29-1 and TRBJ2-7, with D possibly TRBD1 on 5 matching bases. Germline V gives CDR1 SQVTM, CDR2 ANQGSEA. Trimming took 3 bases from V and 0 from J, leaving 9 bases between them. CDR3 length: 13 amino acids. CDR3 nucleotide sequence: TGCAGCGTTGAGGTCGACAGCTCCTACGAGCAGTACTTC. Amino acid sequence: CSVEVDSSYEQYF.

This clonotype came up a few times. This rearrangement joins TRBV6-2 or TRBV6-3 to TRBJ2-1, with TRBD2 matching over 15 bases. V trimming: 5 bases; J trimming: 8 bases; junction bases outside the gene matches: 10. The CDR3 runs 17 residues. The germline V gene encodes CDR1 MNHEY and CDR2 SVGEGT. CDR3 coding DNA: TGTGCCAGCAGTCACGGACTAGCGGGAGGGCCCGGAGATGAGCAGTTCTTC. Its protein is CASSHGLAGGPGDEQFF.

This sequence joins TRBV4-1 and TRBJ1-5, with D unclear. The V end was cut by 0 bases, the J end by 6 bases, with 15 bases between. The CDR3 totals 16 residues. Germline V gives CDR1 MGHRA, CDR2 YSYEKL. The CDR3 sequence is CASSQDRVQDGQPQHF. The CDR3 DNA is TGCGCCAGCAGCCAAGATCGTGTGCAGGATGGTCAGCCCCAGCATTTT.

In DNA, the CDR3 is TGCAGCTCGCTACAGGGAACTAACACTGAAGCTTTCTTT. Translating gives CSSLQGTNTEAFF. This sequence joins TRBV29-1 and TRBJ1-1; a possible D gene is TRBD1 (6 bases). The germline CDR1 and CDR2 sequences are SQVTM and ANQGSEA. V shed 8 bases and J shed 2 bases, with 15 bases lying between them. The CDR3 totals 13 residues. The complete variable domain, with remaining parts taken from reference TRBV29-1 and TRBJ1-1, reads SAVISQKPSRDICQRGTSLTIQCQVDSQVTMMFWYRQQPGQSLTLIATANQGSEATYESGFVIDKFPISRPNLTFSTLTVSNMSPEDSSIYLCSSLQGTNTEAFFGQGTRLTVV.

This chain connects TRBV6-2 or TRBV6-3 to TRBJ1-2; perhaps TRBD1 as D (6 bases). The V gene's germline CDR1 is MNHEY and CDR2 SVGEGT. CDR3 length: 18 residues. Trimming left V 0 bases short and J 2 bases short, with 19 bases between. The CDR3 nucleotides are TGTGCCAGCAGTTACTCGACTATGGGGGCGAAGGACAACTATGGCTACACCTTC. Its translation: CASSYSTMGAKDNYGYTF.

The sample holds a few counts of this clonotype. The chain uses TRBV11-2 and TRBJ1-6; 7 nucleotides align to TRBD1. V trimming: 2 bases; J trimming: 10 bases; junction bases outside the gene matches: 5. Germline CDR1 and CDR2: SGHAT and FQNNGV. This CDR3 comprises 14 residues. This CDR3 reads CASSLYGTDSPLHF. The CDR3 coding sequence is TGTGCCAGCAGCTTATACGGGACAGACTCACCCCTCCACTTT.

This clonotype was recorded a few times. V is TRBV6-5 and J is TRBJ1-2; D gene uncertain. V dropped 0 bases and J dropped 0 bases, with 2 bases sitting between them. CDR1 and CDR2 (germline): MNHEY, SVGAGI. The CDR3 has 13 amino acids. The CDR3 region is CASSYSSNYGYTF. The CDR3 DNA is TGTGCCAGCAGTTACTCTTCTAACTATGGCTACACCTTC.

This clonotype was observed many times. The chain links TRBV12-3 or TRBV12-4 to TRBJ1-1; no reliable D call. The V gene lost 1 base and the J gene lost 0 bases, with 6 bases spanning the gap. The CDR3 extends over 14 amino acids. In DNA, the CDR3 is TGTGCCAGCAGTTTAGGCGAGATGAACACTGAAGCTTTCTTT. It yields the protein CASSLGEMNTEAFF.

V usage is TRBV20-1 and J usage is TRBJ2-1; TRBD1 or TRBD2 may be the D gene (5 bases each). V was clipped by 1 base and J by 9 bases, with 16 bases between them. Germline lookup yields CDR1 DFQATT and CDR2 SNEGSKA (reference sequence). The CDR3 is 14 residues long. CDR3 in amino acids: CSARAPSTGGEQFF. The DNA for the CDR3 is TGCAGTGCTAGAGCTCCTTCGACTGGGGGTGAGCAGTTCTTC.

This clonotype was found a few times. The rearrangement joins TRBV24-1 to TRBJ2-2; either TRBD1 or TRBD2 may fit D (5 bases each). This CDR3 has 17 amino acids. Per germline, CDR1 KGHDR and CDR2 SFDVKD. V lost 1 base, J lost 5 bases, and 16 bases lay in between. The CDR3 sequence: CATSDFVSDGATGELFF. The CDR3, as DNA: TGTGCCACCAGTGATTTCGTCTCCGACGGGGCGACCGGGGAGCTGTTTTTT.

This clonotype was seen only a few times. This chain connects TRBV29-1 to TRBJ2-1, with TRBD2 matching over 8 bases. V shed 4 bases, J shed 4 bases, and the junction held 3 bases outside the gene matches. Looked up from germline, CDR1 is SQVTM and CDR2 is ANQGSEA. The CDR3 totals 13 residues. The CDR3 loop reads CSVGAGGYNEQFF. CDR3 coding DNA: TGCAGCGTTGGTGCGGGAGGTTACAATGAGCAGTTCTTC.

This clonotype was detected a few times. The chain joins TRBV29-1 to TRBJ2-7; 11 nucleotides agree with TRBD1. The junction had 5 bases not matched to a gene; V was cut back by 6 bases and J by 7 bases. The CDR3 totals 12 residues. CDR1 SQVTM and CDR2 ANQGSEA come from the germline V gene. CDR3 sequence: CSVGTGGREQYF. The DNA of the CDR3 is TGCAGCGTCGGGACAGGGGGTAGGGAGCAGTACTTC.

The gene calls are TRBV6-2 or TRBV6-3 and TRBJ1-1, with 7 bases lining up with TRBD1. From germline, CDR1 is MNHEY and CDR2 SVGEGT. The ends lost 4 bases at V and 6 bases at J; junction bases unmatched: 8. CDR3 length: 14 residues. The CDR3 sequence is CASSSNRGRAEAFF. DNA for the CDR3: TGTGCCAGCAGTTCAAACAGGGGCAGGGCTGAAGCTTTCTTT.

This clonotype has more than one count but fewer than ten. CDR3 in amino acids: CASSRTATSTDTQYF. CDR3 DNA sequence: TGTGCCAGCAGTAGGACAGCGACTAGCACAGATACGCAGTATTTT. The chain uses TRBV6-2 or TRBV6-3 and TRBJ2-3; the D gene is possibly TRBD1 (6 bases). The CDR3 spans 15 residues. V was cut by 5 bases and J by 0 bases, with 12 bases left in between. Germline V gene lookup returns CDR1 MNHEY and CDR2 SVGEGT.

The V and J genes are TRBV7-2 and TRBJ2-5; 10 bases fit TRBD2. The CDR3 contains 15 residues. With V trimmed by 3 bases and J by 6 bases, 7 bases remained unmatched. From germline, CDR1 is SGHTA and CDR2 FQGNSA. CDR3 sequence: CASSFSASGSKTQYF. In DNA, the CDR3 is TGTGCCAGCAGCTTTTCGGCTAGCGGGAGTAAGACCCAGTACTTC.